This T cell receptor (beta chain) was identified in a study of blood T cell repertoires in COVID-19. Patients of the Seattle cohort, enrolled during active infection, were followed longitudinally. As originally analysed: Reference gene primer amplification in the assay estimated nucleated cell counts. Clones were sequenced by immunoSEQ multiplex PCR, and TCRdb holds only the in-frame ones, with some missing. D and trimming come from the DNA, and the V and J calls and clone size come from that table. The table records about 300,000 clones, roughly 89% of them present only once. The CDR3 is made up of 17 amino acids.

The source is a woman under 40 with COVID-19, enrolled during active disease. What was sequenced was peripheral blood. The chain employs TRBV21-1 and TRBJ1-4; no check of the table's D call, TRBD1, against the DNA was made. TRBV21-1 is a recognized pseudogene. CDR3 sequence: CASSGWTGEKANEKLFF. CDR3 DNA sequence: TGTGCCAGCAGCGGATGGACAGGGGAAAAGGCTAATGAAAAACTGTTTTTT.